This is a list of T cell receptor beta chains from one sample in a study of T cell clusters in autoimmune cytopenias. Reprocessing the multiplex PCR reads, TCRdb reports a single entry for every CDR3 protein and omits DNA. The sample's table shows just over 6,000 distinct CDR3 sequences. The same specimen was also included in a second study, on T cell repertoires in aging, cancer and after chemotherapy.

The sequenced sample was peripheral blood. These receptors all come from a human donor in good health. Each CDR3 is given with its conserved first and last residue. The size field is filled for only some rows; it gives once, few, many or a size class.

TRBJ2-5 | NA | TRBV20-1 | CSARDHRGVETQYF
TRBJ1-1 | medium-sized | TRBV13 | CASSLGNPARGEAFF
TRBJ1-5 | medium-sized | TRBV7-6 | CASSLDGGPVQPQHF
TRBJ1-2 | NA | TRBV5-1 | CASSLSPGTGDLDGYTF
TRBJ1-6 | medium-sized | TRBV6-1 | CASSPGPYNSPLHF
TRBJ1-6 | medium-sized | TRBV6-5 | CASTLGQGNRSPLHF
TRBJ1-6 | medium-sized | TRBV19 | CASSIDHVRGLSPLHF
TRBJ1-5 | medium-sized | TRBV5-1 | CASSLGTVNQPQHF
TRBJ2-3 | medium-sized | TRBV15 | CATSRGTSGGEDTQYF
TRBJ1-5 | medium-sized | TRBV6-1 | CASSDRQYQPQHF
TRBJ2-1 | NA | TRBV19 | CASSLGQGREQFF
TRBJ2-1 | NA | TRBV20-1 | CSASSGTSYNEQFF
TRBJ2-5 | NA | TRBV12-3/TRBV12-4 | CASSKEKWGQGYQQYQETQYF
TRBJ1-6 | medium-sized | TRBV30 | CAWSVWTGSSNSPLHF
TRBJ2-2 | medium-sized | TRBV27 | CASSLGQGRGTGELFF
TRBJ2-1 | medium-sized | TRBV5-6 | CASSLVGPILEQFF
TRBJ1-1 | NA | TRBV7-9 | CASSTGATYTEAFF
TRBJ2-5 | NA | TRBV4-2 | CASSLSTSGGEIQYF
TRBJ1-2 | medium-sized | TRBV19 | CASSTPGQGKGYTF
TRBJ1-2 | NA | TRBV6-5 | CASSYSGSYGYTF